This T cell receptor (beta chain) comes out of a study of T-cell reconstitution after alpha-beta-depleted transplantation in children. V lost 2 bases to trimming and J lost 2 bases, with 4 bases between them. CDR3 size: 12 residues. Germline V gene sequence: CDR1 SGHRS, CDR2 YFSETQ. Study results and limitations: Several hundred expanded graft clones reportedly gave rise to the alpha-beta T cells present about two months after transplant. The main origin of T-cell counts and diversity one year after transplant was newly produced T cells. There were some patients whose high TCRbeta diversity at day 60 came from surviving recipient T cells and thymic progenitors.

Library preparation (for TCRbeta) was performed with unique molecular identifiers. A single record per CDR3 protein comes from TCRdb applying MiXCR to the PCR reads. The data hold about 300,000 distinct CDR3 sequences, with nearly 8% observed a single time. This clonotype was picked up many times. What it binds is unknown. This receptor was obtained from a female patient between 2 and 15 years old who had a stem cell transplant for Fanconi anemia, so the T cells may come from the graft donor. The rearrangement joins TRBV5-1 to TRBJ2-5, with no clear D. Sequences were derived from peripheral blood, sampled 360 days after TCRalphabeta/CD19-depleted stem cell transplant. CDR3 nucleotides: TGCGCCAGCAGCTTCGTTCAAGAGACCCAGTACTTC. Protein sequence: CASSFVQETQYF.